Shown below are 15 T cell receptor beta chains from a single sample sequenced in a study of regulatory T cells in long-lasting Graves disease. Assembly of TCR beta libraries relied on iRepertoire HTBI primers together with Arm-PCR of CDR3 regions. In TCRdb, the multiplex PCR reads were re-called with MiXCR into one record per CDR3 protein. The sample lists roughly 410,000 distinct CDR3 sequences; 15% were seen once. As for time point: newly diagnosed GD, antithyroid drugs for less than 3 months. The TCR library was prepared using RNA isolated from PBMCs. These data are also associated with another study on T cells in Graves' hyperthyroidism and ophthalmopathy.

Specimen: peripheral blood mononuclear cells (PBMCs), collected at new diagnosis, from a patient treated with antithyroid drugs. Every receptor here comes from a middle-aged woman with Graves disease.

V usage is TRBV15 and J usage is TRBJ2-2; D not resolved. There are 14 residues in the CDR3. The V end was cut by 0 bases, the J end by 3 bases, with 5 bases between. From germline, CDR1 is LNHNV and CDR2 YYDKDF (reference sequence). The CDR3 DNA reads TGTGCCACCAGCAGAGATGAGGACACCGGGGAGCTGTTTTTT. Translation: CATSRDEDTGELFF. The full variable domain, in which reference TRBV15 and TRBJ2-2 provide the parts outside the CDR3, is DAMVIQNPRYQVTQFGKPVTLSCSQTLNHNVMYWYQQKSSQAPKLLFHYYDKDFNNEADTPDNFQSRRPNTSFCFLDIRSPGLGDTAMYLCATSRDEDTGELFFGEGSRLTVL.

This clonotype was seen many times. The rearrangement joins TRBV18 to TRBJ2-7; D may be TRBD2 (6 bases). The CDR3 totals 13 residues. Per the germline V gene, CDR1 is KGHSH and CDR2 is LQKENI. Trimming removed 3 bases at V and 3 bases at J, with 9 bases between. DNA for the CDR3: TGTGCCAGCTCACCGGAGGGTCTCTACGAGCAGTACTTC. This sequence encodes CASSPEGLYEQYF.

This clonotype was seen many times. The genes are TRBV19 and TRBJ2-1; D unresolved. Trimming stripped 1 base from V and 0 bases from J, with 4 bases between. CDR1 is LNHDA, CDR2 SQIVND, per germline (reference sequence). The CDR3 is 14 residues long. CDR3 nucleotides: TGTGCCAGTAGTATAGCGGACTCCTACAATGAGCAGTTCTTC. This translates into CASSIADSYNEQFF.

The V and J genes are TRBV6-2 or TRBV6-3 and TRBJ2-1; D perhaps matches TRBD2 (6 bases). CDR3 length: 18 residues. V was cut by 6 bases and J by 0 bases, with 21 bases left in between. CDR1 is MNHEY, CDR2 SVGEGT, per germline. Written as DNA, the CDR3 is TGTGCCAGCAGCCGGGGACTCCACTGGGGTTACTCCTACAATGAGCAGTTCTTC. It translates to CASSRGLHWGYSYNEQFF.

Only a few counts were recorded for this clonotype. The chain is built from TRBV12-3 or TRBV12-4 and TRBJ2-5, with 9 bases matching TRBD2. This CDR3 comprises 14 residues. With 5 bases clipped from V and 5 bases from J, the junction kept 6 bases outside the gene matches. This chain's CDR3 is CASSRASGTETQYF. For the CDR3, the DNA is TGTGCCAGCAGTAGGGCTAGCGGGACCGAGACCCAGTACTTC.

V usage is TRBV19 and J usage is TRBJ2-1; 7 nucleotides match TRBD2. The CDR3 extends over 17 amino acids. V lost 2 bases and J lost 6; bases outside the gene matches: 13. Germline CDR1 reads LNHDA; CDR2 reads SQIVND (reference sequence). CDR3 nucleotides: TGTGCCAGTAGTATATGGCCACCTAGCGGACCACCCAATGAGCAGTTCTTC. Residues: CASSIWPPSGPPNEQFF.

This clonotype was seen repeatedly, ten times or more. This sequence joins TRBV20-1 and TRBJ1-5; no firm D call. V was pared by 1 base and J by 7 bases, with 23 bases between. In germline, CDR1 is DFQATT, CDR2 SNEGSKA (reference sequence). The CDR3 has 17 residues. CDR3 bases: TGCAGTGCTAGAGGCGGTACGGGAATTAGATCAGGACAGCCCCAGCATTTT. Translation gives CSARGGTGIRSGQPQHF.

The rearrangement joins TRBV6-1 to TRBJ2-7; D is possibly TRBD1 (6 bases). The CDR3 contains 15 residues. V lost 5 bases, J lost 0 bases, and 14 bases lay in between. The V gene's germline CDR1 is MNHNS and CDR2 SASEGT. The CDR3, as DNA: TGTGCCAGCAGTCCAGGGGCCTTAAGCTCCTACGAGCAGTACTTC. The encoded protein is CASSPGALSSYEQYF.

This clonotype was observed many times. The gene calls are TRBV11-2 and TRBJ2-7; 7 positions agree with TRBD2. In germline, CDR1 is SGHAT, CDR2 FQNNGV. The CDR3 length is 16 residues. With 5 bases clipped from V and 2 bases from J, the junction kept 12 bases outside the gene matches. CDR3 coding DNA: TGTGCCAGCAGCCGACCGAGGTCAGCGGGAACCTACGAGCAGTACTTC. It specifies CASSRPRSAGTYEQYF.

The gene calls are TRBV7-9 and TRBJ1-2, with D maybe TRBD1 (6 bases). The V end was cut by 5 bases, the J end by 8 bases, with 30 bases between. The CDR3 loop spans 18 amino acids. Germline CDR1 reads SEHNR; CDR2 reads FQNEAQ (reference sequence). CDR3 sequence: CASSKAALGQGLMSGYTF. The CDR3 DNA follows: TGTGCCAGCAGCAAAGCGGCGCTAGGGCAGGGGCTCATGAGCGGCTACACCTTC. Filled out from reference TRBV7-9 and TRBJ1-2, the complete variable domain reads DTGVSQNPRHKITKRGQNVTFRCDPISEHNRLYWYRQTLGQGPEFLTYFQNEAQLEKSRLLSDRFSAERPKGSFSTLEIQRTEQGDSAMYLCASSKAALGQGLMSGYTFGSGTRLTVV.

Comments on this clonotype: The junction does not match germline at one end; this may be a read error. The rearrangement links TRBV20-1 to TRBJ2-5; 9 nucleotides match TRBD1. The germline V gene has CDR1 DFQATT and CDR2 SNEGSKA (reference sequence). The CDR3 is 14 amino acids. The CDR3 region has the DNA TGCAGTGCTAGAAGGGACAGGGACCAAGAGGCCCAGTACTTC. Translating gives CSARRDRDQEAQYF.

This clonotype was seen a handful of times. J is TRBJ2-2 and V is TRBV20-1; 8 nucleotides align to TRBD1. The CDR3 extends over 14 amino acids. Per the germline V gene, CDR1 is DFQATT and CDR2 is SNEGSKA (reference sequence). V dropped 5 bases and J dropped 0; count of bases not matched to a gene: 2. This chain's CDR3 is CSAWDRSNTGELFF. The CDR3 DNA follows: TGCAGTGCTTGGGACAGGTCGAACACCGGGGAGCTGTTTTTT.

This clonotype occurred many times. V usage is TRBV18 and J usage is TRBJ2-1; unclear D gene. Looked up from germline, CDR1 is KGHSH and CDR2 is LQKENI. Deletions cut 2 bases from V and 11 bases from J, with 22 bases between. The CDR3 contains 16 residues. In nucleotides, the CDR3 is TGTGCCAGCTCACCAAAGCTTTCGGTTCATCAAGGGAAGCAGTTCTTC. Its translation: CASSPKLSVHQGKQFF.

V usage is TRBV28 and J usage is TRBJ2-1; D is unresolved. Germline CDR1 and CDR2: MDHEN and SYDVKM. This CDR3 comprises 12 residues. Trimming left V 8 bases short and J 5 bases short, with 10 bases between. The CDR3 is CASATEDNEQFF. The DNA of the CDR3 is TGTGCCAGCGCGACCGAGGACAATGAGCAGTTCTTC.

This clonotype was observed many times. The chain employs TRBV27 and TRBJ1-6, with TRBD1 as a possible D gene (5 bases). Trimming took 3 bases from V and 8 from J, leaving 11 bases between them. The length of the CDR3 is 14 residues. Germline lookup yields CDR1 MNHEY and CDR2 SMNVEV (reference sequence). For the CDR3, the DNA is TGTGCCAGCAGTTTGAGGGGCAGTGATTCACCCCTCCACTTT. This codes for CASSLRGSDSPLHF.